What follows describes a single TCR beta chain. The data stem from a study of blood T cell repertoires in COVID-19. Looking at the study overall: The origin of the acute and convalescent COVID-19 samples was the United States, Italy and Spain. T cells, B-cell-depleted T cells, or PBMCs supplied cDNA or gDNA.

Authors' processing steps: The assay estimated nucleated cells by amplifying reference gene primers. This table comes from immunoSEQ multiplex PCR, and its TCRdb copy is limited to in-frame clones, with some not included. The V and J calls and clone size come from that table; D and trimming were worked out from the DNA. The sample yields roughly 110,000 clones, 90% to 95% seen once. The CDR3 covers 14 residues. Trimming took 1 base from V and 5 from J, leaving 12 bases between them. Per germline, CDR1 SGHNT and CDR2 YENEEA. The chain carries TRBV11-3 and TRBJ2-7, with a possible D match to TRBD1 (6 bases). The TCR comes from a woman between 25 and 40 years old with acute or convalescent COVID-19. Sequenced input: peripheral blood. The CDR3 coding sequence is TGTGCCAGCAGCTTAGGGACACAGGGTGACGAGCAGTACTTC. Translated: CASSLGTQGDEQYF.